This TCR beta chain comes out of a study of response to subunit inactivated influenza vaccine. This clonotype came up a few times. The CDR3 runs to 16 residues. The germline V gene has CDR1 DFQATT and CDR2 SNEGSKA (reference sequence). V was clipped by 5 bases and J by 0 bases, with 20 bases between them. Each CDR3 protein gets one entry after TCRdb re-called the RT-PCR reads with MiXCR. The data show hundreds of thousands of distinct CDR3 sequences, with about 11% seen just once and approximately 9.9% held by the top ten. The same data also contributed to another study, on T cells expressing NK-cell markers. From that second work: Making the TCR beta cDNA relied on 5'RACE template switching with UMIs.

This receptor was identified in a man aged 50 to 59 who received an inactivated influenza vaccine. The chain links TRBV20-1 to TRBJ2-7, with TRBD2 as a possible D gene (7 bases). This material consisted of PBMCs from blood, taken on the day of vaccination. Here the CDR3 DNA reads TGCAGTGCTCCACCAGATCGGGGGGCGAGCTCCTACGAGCAGTACTTC. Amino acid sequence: CSAPPDRGASSYEQYF.